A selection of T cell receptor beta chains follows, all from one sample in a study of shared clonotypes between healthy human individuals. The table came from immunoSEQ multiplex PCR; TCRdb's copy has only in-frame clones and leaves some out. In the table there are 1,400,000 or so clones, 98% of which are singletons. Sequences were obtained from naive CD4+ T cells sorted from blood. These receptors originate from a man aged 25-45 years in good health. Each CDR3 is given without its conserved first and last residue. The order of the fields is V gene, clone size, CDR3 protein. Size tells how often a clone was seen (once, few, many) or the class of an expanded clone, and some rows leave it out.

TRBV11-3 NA ASSLHRGTGSGNTIY
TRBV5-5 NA ASSSRDRNYEQY
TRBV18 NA ASSDGLGQETQY
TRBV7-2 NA ASSRSGSGDYEQY
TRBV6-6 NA ASTVRTEAF
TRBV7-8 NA ASSLSHRGDYEQY
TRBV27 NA ASRNSGANVLT
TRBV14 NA ASSQRRASSGELF
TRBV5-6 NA ASSMYIVTEAF
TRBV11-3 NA ASSSVAGAPSKQF
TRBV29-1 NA SVSRGTGYNEQF
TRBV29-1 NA SVAGTGVDEQY
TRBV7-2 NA ASSLVFSANYGYT
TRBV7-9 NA ASSSGTPPYEQY
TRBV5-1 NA ASSLLQGNEKLF
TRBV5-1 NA ASSHPTSGGRETQY
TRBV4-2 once ASSPGTSGRSEQY
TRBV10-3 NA ATGTATAGEKLF
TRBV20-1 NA SARRGEQF
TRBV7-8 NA ASSLRGDSSYEQY
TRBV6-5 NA ASSKGLLNEQF
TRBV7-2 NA ASSQGTVPYNEQF
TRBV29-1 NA SVGEIETQY
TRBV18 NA ASSPGQQNTEAF
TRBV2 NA ASSFRQSEAF
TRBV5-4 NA ASSLGTGVDYGYT
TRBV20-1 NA SASTGSGYT
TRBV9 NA ASSVGSLPYEQY
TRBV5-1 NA ASSLDSSGQGETQY
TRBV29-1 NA SAGQGVAKNIQY
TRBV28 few ASRLWRSRGNQPQH
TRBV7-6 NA ASSQSGTRGTDTQY
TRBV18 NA ASLRDILSGANVLT